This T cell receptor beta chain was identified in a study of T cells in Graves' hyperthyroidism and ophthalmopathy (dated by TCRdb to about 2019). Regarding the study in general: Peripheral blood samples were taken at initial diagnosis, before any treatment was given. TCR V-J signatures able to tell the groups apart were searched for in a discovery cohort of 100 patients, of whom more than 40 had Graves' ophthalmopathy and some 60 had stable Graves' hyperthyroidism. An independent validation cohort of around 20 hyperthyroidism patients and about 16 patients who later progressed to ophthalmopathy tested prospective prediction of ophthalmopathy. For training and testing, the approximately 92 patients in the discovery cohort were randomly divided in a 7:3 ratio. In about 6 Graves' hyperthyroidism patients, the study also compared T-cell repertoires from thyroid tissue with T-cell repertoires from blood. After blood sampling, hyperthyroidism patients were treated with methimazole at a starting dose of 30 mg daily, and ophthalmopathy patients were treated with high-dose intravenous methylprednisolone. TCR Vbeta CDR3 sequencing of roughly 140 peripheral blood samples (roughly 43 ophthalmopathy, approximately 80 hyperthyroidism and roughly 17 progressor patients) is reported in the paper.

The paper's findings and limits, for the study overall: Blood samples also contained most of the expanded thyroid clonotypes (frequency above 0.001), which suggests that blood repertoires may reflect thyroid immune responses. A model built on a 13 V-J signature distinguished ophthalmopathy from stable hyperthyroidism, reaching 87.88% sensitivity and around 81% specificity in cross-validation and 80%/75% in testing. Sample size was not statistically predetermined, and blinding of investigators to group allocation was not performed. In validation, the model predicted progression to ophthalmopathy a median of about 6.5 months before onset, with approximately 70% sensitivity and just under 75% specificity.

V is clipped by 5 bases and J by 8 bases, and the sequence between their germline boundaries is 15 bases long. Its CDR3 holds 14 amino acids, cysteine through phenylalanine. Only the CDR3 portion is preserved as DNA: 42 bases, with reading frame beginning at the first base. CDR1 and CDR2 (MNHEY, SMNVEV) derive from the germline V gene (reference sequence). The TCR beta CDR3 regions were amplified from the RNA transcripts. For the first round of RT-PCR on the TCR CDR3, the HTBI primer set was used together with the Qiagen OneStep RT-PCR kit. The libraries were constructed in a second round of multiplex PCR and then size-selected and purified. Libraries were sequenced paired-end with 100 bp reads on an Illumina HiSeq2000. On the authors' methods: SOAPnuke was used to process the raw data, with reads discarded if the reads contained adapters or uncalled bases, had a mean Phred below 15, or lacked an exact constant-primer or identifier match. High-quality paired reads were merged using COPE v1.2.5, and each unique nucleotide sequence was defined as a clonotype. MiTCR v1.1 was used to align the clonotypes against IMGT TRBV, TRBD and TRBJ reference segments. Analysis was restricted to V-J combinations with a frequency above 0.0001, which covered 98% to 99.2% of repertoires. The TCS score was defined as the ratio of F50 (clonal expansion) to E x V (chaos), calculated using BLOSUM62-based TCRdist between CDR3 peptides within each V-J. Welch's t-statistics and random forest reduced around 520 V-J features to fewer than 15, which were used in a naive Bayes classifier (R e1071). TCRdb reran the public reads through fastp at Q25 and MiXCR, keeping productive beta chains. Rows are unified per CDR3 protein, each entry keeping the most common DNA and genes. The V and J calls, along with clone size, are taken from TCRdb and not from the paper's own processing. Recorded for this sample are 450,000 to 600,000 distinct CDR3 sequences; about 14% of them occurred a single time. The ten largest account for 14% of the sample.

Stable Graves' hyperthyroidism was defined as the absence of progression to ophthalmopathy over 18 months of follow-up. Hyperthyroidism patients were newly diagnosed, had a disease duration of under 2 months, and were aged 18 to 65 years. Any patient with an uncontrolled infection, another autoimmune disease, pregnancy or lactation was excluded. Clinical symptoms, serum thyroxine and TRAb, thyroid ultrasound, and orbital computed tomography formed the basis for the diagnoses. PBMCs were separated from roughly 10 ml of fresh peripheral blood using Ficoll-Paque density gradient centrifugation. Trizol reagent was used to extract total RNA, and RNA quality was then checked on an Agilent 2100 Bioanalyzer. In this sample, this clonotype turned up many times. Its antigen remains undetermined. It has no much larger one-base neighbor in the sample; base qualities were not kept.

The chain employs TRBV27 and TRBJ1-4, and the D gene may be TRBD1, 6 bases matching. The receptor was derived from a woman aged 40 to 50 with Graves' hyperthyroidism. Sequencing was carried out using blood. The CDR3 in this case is CASSPTGRREKLFF. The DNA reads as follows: TGTGCCAGCAGTCCAACAGGGCGTCGAGAAAAACTGTTTTTT.